This TCR beta chain was captured in a study of blood T cell repertoires in COVID-19. About the research overall: Samples of COVID-19 (acute and convalescent) were obtained from the United States, Italy and Spain. Nucleic acid was either cDNA or gDNA, and it came from T cells, B-cell-depleted T cells, or PBMCs.

In the original analysis: Scientists estimated how many nucleated cells there were by amplifying reference gene primers. TCRdb's copy holds only in-frame clones and misses some; the assay was immunoSEQ multiplex PCR. That table furnishes V, J and clone size, whereas the DNA furnished D and trimming. This repertoire shows fewer than 250,000 clones, under 85% found once; its top ten account for around 5.5%. This CDR3 is built from 13 residues. CDR1 WNHNN and CDR2 SYGVQD come from the germline V gene (reference sequence). V gave up 7 bases and J gave up 10 bases, with 19 bases separating them. The sequenced material came from peripheral blood. J is TRBJ2-5 and V is TRBV10-1, with D possibly TRBD1 on 8 matching bases. The sequence derives from a human donor in a cohort sampled during active COVID-19. The CDR3 here is CASTLGQGGIQYF. The CDR3 bases are TGCGCCAGCACCCTCGGACAGGGAGGGATCCAGTACTTC.